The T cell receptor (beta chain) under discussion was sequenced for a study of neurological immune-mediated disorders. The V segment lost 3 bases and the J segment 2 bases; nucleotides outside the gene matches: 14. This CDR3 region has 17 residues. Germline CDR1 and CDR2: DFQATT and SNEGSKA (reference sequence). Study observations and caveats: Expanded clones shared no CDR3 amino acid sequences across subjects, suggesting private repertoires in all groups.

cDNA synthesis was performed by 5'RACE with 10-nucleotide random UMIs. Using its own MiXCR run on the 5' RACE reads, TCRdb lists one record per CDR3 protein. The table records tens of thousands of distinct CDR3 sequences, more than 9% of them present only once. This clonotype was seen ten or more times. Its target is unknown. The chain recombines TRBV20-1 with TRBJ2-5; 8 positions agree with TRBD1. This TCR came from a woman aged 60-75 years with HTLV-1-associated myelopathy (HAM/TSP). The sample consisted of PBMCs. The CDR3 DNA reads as TGCAGTGCTAGGGGCCCCCGGACAGGGACCGCTCAAGAGACCCAGTACTTC. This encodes CSARGPRTGTAQETQYF.